The 12 T cell receptor beta chains below come from one sample, sequenced in a study of T cells in Graves' hyperthyroidism and ophthalmopathy. Amplified TCR beta CDR3 regions derived from RNA transcripts. The HTBI primer set was used in a first-round RT-PCR of the TCR CDR3. TCRdb called the multiplex PCR reads again in MiXCR, with one record for every CDR3 protein. The data hold roughly 380,000 distinct CDR3 sequences, with about a sixth observed a single time. The source material was blood. These receptors were obtained from a woman between 35 and 50 years old with Graves' ophthalmopathy.

The sample holds many counts of this clonotype. The chain has TRBV6-2 or TRBV6-3 and TRBJ2-7; D may match TRBD1 or TRBD2 (5 bases each). Germline V gives CDR1 MNHEY, CDR2 SVGEGT. This CDR3 contains 12 residues. With 8 bases removed from V and 2 bases from J, the gap between germline ends came to 10 bases. The CDR3 is CASWDGPYEQYF. CDR3 bases: TGTGCCAGCTGGGACGGGCCCTACGAGCAGTACTTC.

This clonotype was observed at least ten times. The chain combines TRBV5-1 with TRBJ2-7; maybe TRBD1 (6 bases). Between the trimmed V and J ends, which lost 7 bases and 1 base, there was a span of 15 bases. The germline V gene encodes CDR1 SGHRS and CDR2 YFSETQ. The CDR3 is made up of 14 amino acids. The CDR3 DNA reads TGCGCCAGCCAGGAGATACAGGGATCCTACGAGCAGTACTTC. Translation: CASQEIQGSYEQYF.

Many counts were recorded for this clonotype. The V gene is TRBV5-1, the J gene TRBJ2-7, with D unresolved. The V gene lost 2 bases and the J gene lost 5 bases, with 8 bases spanning the gap. Germline loops: CDR1 SGHRS, CDR2 YFSETQ. CDR3 length: 12 residues. The CDR3 coding sequence is TGCGCCAGCAGCTTATATTACGACGAGCAGTACTTC. As protein: CASSLYYDEQYF. Variable domain in full (rest from reference TRBV5-1 and TRBJ2-7): KAGVTQTPRYLIKTRGQQVTLSCSPISGHRSVSWYQQTPGQGLQFLFEYFSETQRNKGNFPGRFSGRQFSNSRSEMNVSTLELGDSALYLCASSLYYDEQYFGPGTRLTVT.

J is TRBJ1-3 and V is TRBV7-3; D perhaps matches TRBD1 (5 bases). V was cut by 2 bases and J by 1 base, with 9 bases left in between. The germline V gene encodes CDR1 SGHTA and CDR2 FQGTGA. The CDR3 totals 15 residues. DNA of the CDR3: TGTGCCAGCAGCTTAGCGGGACTTTCTGGAAACACCATATATTTT. Protein: CASSLAGLSGNTIYF.

The chain is built from TRBV7-2 and TRBJ1-1; D is perhaps TRBD1 (5 bases). V gave up 3 bases and J gave up 1 base, with 12 bases separating them. This CDR3 is 15 amino acids long. Germline loops: CDR1 SGHTA, CDR2 FQGNSA. Written as DNA, the CDR3 is TGTGCCAGCAGCTTGCCTGGGGCCCGGAACACTGAAGCTTTCTTT. Translating gives CASSLPGARNTEAFF.

This clonotype was picked up many times. The chain carries TRBV7-2 and TRBJ2-4; TRBD1 matches 10 bases. CDR3 length: 15 residues. V gave up 5 bases and J gave up 9 bases; unmatched junction bases: 10. Germline lookup yields CDR1 SGHTA and CDR2 FQGNSA. The CDR3 loop is CASSIVGDRGVIQYF. The CDR3 coding sequence is TGTGCCAGCAGCATAGTGGGGGACAGGGGAGTCATTCAGTACTTC. Combining the CDR3 with reference TRBV7-2 and TRBJ2-4 gives the whole variable domain GAGVSQSPSNKVTEKGKDVELRCDPISGHTALYWYRQSLGQGLEFLIYFQGNSAPDKSGLPSDRFSAERTGGSVSTLTIQRTQQEDSAVYLCASSIVGDRGVIQYFGAGTRLSVL.

This clonotype has ten or more counts. V usage is TRBV29-1 and J usage is TRBJ2-2, with a tentative D call TRBD2 (6 bases). Germline loops: CDR1 SQVTM, CDR2 ANQGSEA. The CDR3 is made up of 15 amino acids. Trimming left V 5 bases short and J 1 base short, with 14 bases between. The CDR3 region is CSVSSASVNTGELFF. The CDR3 DNA is TGCAGCGTTTCGTCTGCTAGCGTGAACACCGGGGAGCTGTTTTTT.

This clonotype was detected many times. The CDR3 DNA follows: TGTGCCAGCAGTTTTTTCCCGTCGGGACTCCTCTACGAGCAGTACTTC. Its translation is CASSFFPSGLLYEQYF. The chain carries TRBV28 and TRBJ2-7; TRBD2 is a possible D gene (6 bases). The CDR3 sequence is 16 residues long. Germline V gives CDR1 MDHEN, CDR2 SYDVKM. V lost 3 bases, J lost 3 bases, and 18 bases lay in between.

Only a few counts were recorded for this clonotype. The gene calls are TRBV5-5 and TRBJ2-2, with TRBD1 matching over 7 bases. This CDR3 comprises 14 residues. V shed 4 bases, J shed 5 bases, and the junction held 5 bases outside the gene matches. The germline CDR1 and CDR2 sequences are SGHKS and YYEKEE (reference sequence). In DNA, the CDR3 is TGTGCCAGCAGCGGGGACAGCACAACCGGGGAGCTGTTTTTT. Amino acid sequence: CASSGDSTTGELFF.

This clonotype came up many times. The chain recombines TRBV28 with TRBJ2-7; tentatively, D is TRBD1 or TRBD2 (5 bases each). The CDR3 consists of 15 residues. V lost 6 bases to trimming and J lost 3 bases, with 18 bases between them. The germline V gene encodes CDR1 MDHEN and CDR2 SYDVKM. The CDR3 coding sequence is TGTGCCAGCAGCCGACCCCCGGGGCTACTCTACGAGCAGTACTTC. It translates to CASSRPPGLLYEQYF. Looking up the rest from reference TRBV28 and TRBJ2-7 gives the full variable domain: DVKVTQSSRYLVKRTGEKVFLECVQDMDHENMFWYRQDPGLGLRLIYFSYDVKMKEKGDIPEGYSVSREKKERFSLILESASTNQTSMYLCASSRPPGLLYEQYFGPGTRLTVT.

Many counts were recorded for this clonotype. The chain joins TRBV11-1 to TRBJ1-2, with a tentative D call TRBD1 (6 bases). The CDR3 totals 17 residues. Trimming cost V 6 bases and J 2 bases, with 22 bases left between them. The V gene's germline CDR1 is SGHAT and CDR2 FQDESV (reference sequence). CDR3 nucleotides: TGTGCCAGCAGTTACAAGCCTCTAGGAACAGGGAACTATGGCTACACCTTC. Residues: CASSYKPLGTGNYGYTF.

This clonotype was seen repeatedly, ten times or more. The CDR3 is CASSRGTPTGELFF. CDR3 nucleotides: TGTGCCAGCAGCAGAGGTACCCCCACCGGGGAGCTGTTTTTT. This chain connects TRBV7-3 to TRBJ2-2; D gene ambiguous. CDR3 length: 14 residues. Germline-derived CDR1 and CDR2 are SGHTA and FQGTGA. Trimming took 5 bases from V and 4 from J, leaving 11 bases between them.